One and the same sample provided the 4 T cell receptor beta chains below, sequenced in a study of T cells in Graves' hyperthyroidism and ophthalmopathy. Authors of the study amplified TCR beta CDR3 regions from RNA transcripts. When the TCR CDR3 underwent first-round RT-PCR, the HTBI primer set was used. TCRdb processed the multiplex PCR reads anew with MiXCR; each CDR3 protein has one entry. The repertoire holds 480,000 or so distinct CDR3 sequences, 46% seen once, with about 40% in the top ten. Sequenced: peripheral blood or thyroid tissue (not recorded which). These receptors all come from an adult woman with Graves' disease, either hyperthyroidism or ophthalmopathy (not recorded which).

This clonotype was detected ten times or more. The V call is TRBV20-1, the J call TRBJ2-5, with 12 bases aligning to TRBD2. This CDR3 is built from 13 residues. The trim removed 5 bases at V and 5 bases at J, leaving 3 bases unmatched. CDR1 DFQATT and CDR2 SNEGSKA come from the germline V gene (reference sequence). CDR3 DNA sequence: TGCAGTGCTCTAGCGGGAGGGATGGAGACCCAGTACTTC. It codes for CSALAGGMETQYF.

This sequence joins TRBV6-1 and TRBJ1-1, with TRBD1 identical over 7 bases. Germline assignment: CDR1 MNHNS and CDR2 SASEGT. With V trimmed by 7 bases and J by 1 base, 6 bases remained unmatched. CDR3 length equals 14 residues. Written as DNA, the CDR3 is TGTGCCAGCATCCTTCGGACAGGGAACACTGAAGCTTTCTTT. Translated, it gives CASILRTGNTEAFF.

The chain carries TRBV2 and TRBJ2-7, with 9 bases aligning to TRBD2. CDR3 length equals 16 residues. The ends lost 10 bases at V and 6 bases at J; junction bases unmatched: 19. The germline gives CDR1 SNHLY, CDR2 FYNNEI. CDR3 DNA: TGTGCCACGTCTACGCCGGGACTAGCAGCGTCGGGCGAGCAGTACTTC. Amino acids: CATSTPGLAASGEQYF.

The gene calls are TRBV29-1 and TRBJ2-7; D not resolved. The CDR3 loop spans 10 amino acids. The ends were cut back, 4 bases at V and 9 bases at J, with 10 bases in the middle. CDR1 SQVTM and CDR2 ANQGSEA come from the germline V gene. CDR3 coding DNA: TGCAGCGTTGCCTCCACACGGCAGTACTTC. This sequence encodes CSVASTRQYF.